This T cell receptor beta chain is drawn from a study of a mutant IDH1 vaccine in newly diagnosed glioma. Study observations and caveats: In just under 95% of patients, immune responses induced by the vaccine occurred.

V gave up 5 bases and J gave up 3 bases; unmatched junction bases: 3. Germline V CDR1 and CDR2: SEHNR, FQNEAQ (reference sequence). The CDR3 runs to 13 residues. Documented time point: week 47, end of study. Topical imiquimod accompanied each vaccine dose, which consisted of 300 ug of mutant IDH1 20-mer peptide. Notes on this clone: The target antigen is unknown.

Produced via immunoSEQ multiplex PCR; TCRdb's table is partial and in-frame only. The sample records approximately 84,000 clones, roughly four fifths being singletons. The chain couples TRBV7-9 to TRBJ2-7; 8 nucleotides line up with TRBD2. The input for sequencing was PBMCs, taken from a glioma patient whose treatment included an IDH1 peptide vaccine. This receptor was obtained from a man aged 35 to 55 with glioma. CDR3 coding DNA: TGTGCCAGCAGCAAACTAGCGGTCTACGAGCAGTACTTC. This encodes CASSKLAVYEQYF.